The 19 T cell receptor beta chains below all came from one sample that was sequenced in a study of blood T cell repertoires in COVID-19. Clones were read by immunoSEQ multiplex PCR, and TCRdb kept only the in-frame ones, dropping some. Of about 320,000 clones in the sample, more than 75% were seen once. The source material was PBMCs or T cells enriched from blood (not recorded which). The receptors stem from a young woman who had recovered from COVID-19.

The CDR3 DNA reads as TGCGCCAGCAGCTTGGCCTGGCGGTCCCCGCATGGCTACACCTTC. Translating gives CASSLAWRSPHGYTF. The chain has TRBV5-1 and TRBJ1-2, with D hard to call. V shed 0 bases and J shed 6 bases, with 15 bases lying between them. This CDR3 is 15 amino acids long. CDR1 is SGHRS, CDR2 YFSETQ, per germline.

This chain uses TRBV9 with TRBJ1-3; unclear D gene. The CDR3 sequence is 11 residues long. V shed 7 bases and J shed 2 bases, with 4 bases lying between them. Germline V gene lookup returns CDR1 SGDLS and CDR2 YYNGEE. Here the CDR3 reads CASRTGNTIYF. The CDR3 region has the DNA TGTGCCAGCCGTACTGGAAACACCATATATTTT.

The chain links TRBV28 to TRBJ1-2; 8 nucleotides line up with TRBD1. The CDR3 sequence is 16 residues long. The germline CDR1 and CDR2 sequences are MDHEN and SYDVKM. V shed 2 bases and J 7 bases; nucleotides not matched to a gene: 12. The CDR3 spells CASSLALNGQGGGYTF. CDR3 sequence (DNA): TGTGCCAGCAGTTTAGCCCTAAACGGACAGGGAGGTGGCTACACCTTC.

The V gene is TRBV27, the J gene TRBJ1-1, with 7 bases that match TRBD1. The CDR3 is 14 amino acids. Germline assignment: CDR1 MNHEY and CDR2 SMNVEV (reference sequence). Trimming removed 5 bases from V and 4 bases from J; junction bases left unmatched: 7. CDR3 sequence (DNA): TGTGCCAGCAGTGTACAGGGGTTGGGCACTGAAGCTTTCTTT. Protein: CASSVQGLGTEAFF.

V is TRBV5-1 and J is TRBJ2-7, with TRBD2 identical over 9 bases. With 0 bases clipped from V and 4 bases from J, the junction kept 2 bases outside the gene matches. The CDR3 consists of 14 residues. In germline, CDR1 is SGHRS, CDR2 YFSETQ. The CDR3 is CASSLVAGAYEQYF. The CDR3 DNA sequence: TGCGCCAGCAGCTTGGTAGCGGGGGCTTACGAGCAGTACTTC.

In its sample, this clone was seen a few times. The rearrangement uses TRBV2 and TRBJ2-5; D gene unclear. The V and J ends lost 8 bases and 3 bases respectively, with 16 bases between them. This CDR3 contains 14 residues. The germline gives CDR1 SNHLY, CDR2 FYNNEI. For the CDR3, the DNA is TGTGCCAGCCTTGAACGTGGCCGGGAAGAGACCCAGTACTTC. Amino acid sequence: CASLERGREETQYF.

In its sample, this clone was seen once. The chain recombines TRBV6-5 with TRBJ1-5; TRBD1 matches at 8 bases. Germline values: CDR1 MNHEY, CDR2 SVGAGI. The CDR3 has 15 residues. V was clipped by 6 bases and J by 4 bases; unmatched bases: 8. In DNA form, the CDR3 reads TGTGCCAGCAGCCAAGGACAGGGTGGGAATCAGCCCCAGCATTTT. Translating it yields CASSQGQGGNQPQHF.

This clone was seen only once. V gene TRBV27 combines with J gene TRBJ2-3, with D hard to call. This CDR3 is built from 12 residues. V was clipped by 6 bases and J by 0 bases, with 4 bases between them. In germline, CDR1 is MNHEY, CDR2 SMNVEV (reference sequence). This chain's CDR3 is CASRTSTDTQYF. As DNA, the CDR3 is TGTGCCAGCAGGACTAGCACAGATACGCAGTATTTT.

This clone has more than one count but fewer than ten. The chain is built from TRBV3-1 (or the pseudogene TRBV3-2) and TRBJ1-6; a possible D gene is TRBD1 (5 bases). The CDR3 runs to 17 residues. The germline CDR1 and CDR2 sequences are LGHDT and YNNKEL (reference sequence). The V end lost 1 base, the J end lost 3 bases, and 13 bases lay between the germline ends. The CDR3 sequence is CASSQVRLGGYNSPLHF. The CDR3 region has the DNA TGTGCCAGCAGCCAAGTCCGTTTGGGGGGCTATAATTCACCCCTCCACTTT.

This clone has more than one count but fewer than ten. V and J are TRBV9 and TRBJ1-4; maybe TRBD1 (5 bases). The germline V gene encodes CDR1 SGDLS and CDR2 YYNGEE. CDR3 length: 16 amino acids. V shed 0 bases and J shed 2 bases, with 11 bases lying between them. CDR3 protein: CASSVGGVATNEKLFF. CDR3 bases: TGTGCCAGCAGCGTAGGGGGGGTTGCGACTAATGAAAAACTGTTTTTT.

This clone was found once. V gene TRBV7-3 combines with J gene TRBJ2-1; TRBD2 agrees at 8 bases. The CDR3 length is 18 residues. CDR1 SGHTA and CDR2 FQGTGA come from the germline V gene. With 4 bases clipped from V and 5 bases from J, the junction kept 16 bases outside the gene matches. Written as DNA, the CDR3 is TGTGCCAGCAGCTCCACCCCCTACCTTGCGGGAGGCCACAATGAGCAGTTCTTC. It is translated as CASSSTPYLAGGHNEQFF.

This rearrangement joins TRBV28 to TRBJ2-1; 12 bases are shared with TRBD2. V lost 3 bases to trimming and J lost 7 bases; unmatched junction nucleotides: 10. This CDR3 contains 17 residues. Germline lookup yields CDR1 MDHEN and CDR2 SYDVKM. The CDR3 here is CASSFLRAGTSGNEQFF. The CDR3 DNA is TGTGCCAGCAGTTTTCTTCGAGCCGGGACTAGCGGGAATGAGCAGTTCTTC.

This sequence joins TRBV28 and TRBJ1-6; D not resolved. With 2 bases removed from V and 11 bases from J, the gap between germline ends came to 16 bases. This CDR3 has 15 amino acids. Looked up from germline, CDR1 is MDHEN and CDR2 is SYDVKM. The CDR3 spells CASSLAGRGRAPLHF. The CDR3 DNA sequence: TGTGCCAGCAGTTTAGCAGGCCGGGGTCGGGCACCCCTCCACTTT.

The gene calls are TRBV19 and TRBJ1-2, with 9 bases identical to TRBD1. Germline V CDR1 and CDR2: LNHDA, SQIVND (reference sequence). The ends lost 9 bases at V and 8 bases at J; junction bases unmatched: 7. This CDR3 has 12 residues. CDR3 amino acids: CASHYRGRGYTF. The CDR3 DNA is TGTGCCAGCCATTACAGGGGGCGAGGCTACACCTTC.

CDR3 coding DNA: TGTGCCAGTAGTATAGCGACAGGCCCAGGGCCCCAGCATTTT. Its protein product is CASSIATGPGPQHF. This sequence joins TRBV19 and TRBJ1-5, with a tentative D call TRBD1 (6 bases). The V and J ends lost 1 base and 9 bases respectively, with 13 bases between them. CDR3 length: 14 residues. Germline lookup yields CDR1 LNHDA and CDR2 SQIVND (reference sequence).

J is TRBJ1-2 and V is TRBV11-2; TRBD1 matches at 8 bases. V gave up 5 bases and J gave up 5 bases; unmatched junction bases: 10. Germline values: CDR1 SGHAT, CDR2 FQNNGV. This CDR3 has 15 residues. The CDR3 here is CASSPQGGTRYGYTF. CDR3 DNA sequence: TGTGCCAGCAGCCCACAGGGGGGGACAAGATATGGCTACACCTTC.

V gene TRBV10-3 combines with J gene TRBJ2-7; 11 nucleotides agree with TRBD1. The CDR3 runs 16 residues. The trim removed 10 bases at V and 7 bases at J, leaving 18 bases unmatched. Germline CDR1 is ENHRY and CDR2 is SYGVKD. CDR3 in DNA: TGTGCCACCGGTATTCCAAGTGGACAGGGGGCACGAGAGCAGTACTTC. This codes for CATGIPSGQGAREQYF.

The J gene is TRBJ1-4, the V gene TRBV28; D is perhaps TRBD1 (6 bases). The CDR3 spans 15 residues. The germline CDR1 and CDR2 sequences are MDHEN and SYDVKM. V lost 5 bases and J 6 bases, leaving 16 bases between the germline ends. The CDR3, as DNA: TGTGCCAGCAGTCCTCCAGGGGCGCGCTATGAAAAACTGTTTTTT. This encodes CASSPPGARYEKLFF.

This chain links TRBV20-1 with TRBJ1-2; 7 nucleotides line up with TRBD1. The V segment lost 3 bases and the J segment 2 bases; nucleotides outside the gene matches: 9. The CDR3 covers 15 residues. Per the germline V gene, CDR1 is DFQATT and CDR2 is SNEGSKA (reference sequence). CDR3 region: CSASQRGGANYGYTF. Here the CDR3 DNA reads TGCAGTGCTAGTCAAAGAGGGGGCGCCAACTATGGCTACACCTTC.